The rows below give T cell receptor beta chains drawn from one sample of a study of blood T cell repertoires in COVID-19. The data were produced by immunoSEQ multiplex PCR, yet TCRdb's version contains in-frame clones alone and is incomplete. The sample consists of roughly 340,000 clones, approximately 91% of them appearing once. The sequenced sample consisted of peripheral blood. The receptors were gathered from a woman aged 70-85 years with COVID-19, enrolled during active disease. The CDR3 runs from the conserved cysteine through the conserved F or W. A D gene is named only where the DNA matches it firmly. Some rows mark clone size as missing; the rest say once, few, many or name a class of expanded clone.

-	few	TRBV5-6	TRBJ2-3	CASSLAYITTDTQYF	TGTGCCAGCAGCTTGGCTTACATAACCACAGATACGCAGTATTTT
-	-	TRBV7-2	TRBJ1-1	CASSLGPGVNTEAFF	TGTGCCAGCAGCTTAGGTCCCGGTGTGAACACTGAAGCTTTCTTT
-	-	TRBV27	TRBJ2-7	CASSFRTGTEQYF	TGTGCCAGCAGTTTCCGAACAGGGACCGAGCAGTACTTC
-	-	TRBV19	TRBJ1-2	CASSINDRFYTF	TGTGCCAGTAGTATCAACGACAGGTTCTACACCTTC
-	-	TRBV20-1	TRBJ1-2	CSAIEGGPTHTF	TGCAGTGCTATTGAGGGGGGACCTACGCACACCTTC
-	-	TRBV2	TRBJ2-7	CASKTNSYEQYF	TGTGCCAGCAAAACTAACTCCTACGAGCAGTACTTC
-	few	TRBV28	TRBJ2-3	CASKTRGAAQDTQYF	TGTGCCAGCAAGACCCGTGGGGCAGCACAAGATACGCAGTATTTT
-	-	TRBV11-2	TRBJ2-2	CASSLIGGRTGELFF	TGTGCCAGCAGCTTAATTGGCGGCCGTACCGGGGAGCTGTTTTTT
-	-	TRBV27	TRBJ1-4	CASSLSTGSNEKLFF	TGTGCCAGCAGTTTATCGACAGGTTCAAATGAAAAACTGTTTTTT
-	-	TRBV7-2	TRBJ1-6	CASSMRQDYNSPLHF	TGTGCCAGCAGCATGCGACAGGACTATAATTCACCCCTCCACTTT
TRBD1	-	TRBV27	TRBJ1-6	CASSLFIGGQADSPLHF	TGTGCCAGCAGTTTATTTATCGGGGGACAGGCGGATTCACCCCTCCACTTT
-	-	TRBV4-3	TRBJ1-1	CASSQDAGGAEAFF	TGCGCCAGCAGCCAAGATGCGGGTGGGGCTGAAGCTTTCTTT
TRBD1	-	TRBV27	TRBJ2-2	CASTLRGQGAQELFF	TGTGCCAGCACCCTTAGGGGACAGGGGGCGCAGGAACTGTTTTTT
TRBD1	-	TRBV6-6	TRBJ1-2	CASSRQGSGYGYTF	TGTGCCAGCAGCAGACAGGGTTCGGGCTATGGCTACACCTTC
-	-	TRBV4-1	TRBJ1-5	CASSQERQGSQPQHF	TGCGCCAGCAGCCAAGAAAGGCAGGGGAGTCAGCCCCAGCATTTT
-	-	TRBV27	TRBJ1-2	CASSASPGGGFYGYTF	TGTGCCAGCAGTGCCTCCCCGGGGGGGGGCTTCTATGGCTACACCTTC
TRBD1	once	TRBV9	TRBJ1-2	CASSVSGQSNYGYTF	TGTGCCAGCAGCGTATCGGGACAGTCTAACTATGGCTACACCTTC
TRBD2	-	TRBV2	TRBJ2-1	CASTSSGDNEQFF	TGTGCCAGCACGTCTAGCGGGGACAATGAGCAGTTCTTC
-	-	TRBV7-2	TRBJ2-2	CASSRPIAGGELFF	TGTGCCAGCTCCCGCCCAATCGCGGGCGGGGAGCTGTTTTTT
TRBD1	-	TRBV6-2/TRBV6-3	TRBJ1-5	CASSYRLLRAGGKPQHF	TGTGCCAGCAGTTACCGCTTGCTGAGGGCAGGGGGCAAGCCCCAGCATTTT
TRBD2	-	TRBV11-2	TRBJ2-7	CASSLERGTYEQYF	TGTGCCAGCAGCTTAGAGCGGGGGACCTACGAGCAGTACTTC
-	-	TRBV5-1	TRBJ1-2	CASSPNRQLNYGYTF	TGCGCCAGCAGCCCGAACCGACAACTTAACTATGGCTACACCTTC
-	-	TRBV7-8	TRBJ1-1	CASSVQGYTEAFF	TGTGCCAGCAGCGTCCAGGGGTACACTGAAGCTTTCTTT
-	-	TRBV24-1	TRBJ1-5	CATSDPGEGTNQPQHF	TGTGCCACCAGTGATCCAGGCGAGGGAACCAATCAGCCCCAGCATTTT
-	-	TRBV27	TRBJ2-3	CASHPPGGAPDTQYF	TGTGCCAGCCACCCACCAGGCGGGGCCCCAGATACGCAGTATTTT
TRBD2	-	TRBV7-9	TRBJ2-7	CASSPPSGGSYEQYF	TGTGCCAGCAGCCCCCCTAGCGGGGGGTCCTACGAGCAGTACTTC
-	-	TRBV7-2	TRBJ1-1	CASSPPRGQGIPEAFF	TGTGCCAGCAGCCCCCCTAGGGGTCAGGGGATACCTGAAGCTTTCTTT
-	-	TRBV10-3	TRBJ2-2	CAIMRGAGDTGELFF	TGTGCCATCATGAGAGGGGCAGGGGACACCGGGGAGCTGTTTTTT
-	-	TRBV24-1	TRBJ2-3	CATSDLAGWGPDTQYF	TGTGCCACCAGTGATTTGGCAGGGTGGGGGCCAGATACGCAGTATTTT
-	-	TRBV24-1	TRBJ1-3	CATSDSARAGNTIYF	TGTGCCACCAGTGATTCCGCCCGGGCTGGAAACACCATATATTTT
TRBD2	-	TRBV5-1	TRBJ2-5	CASSLGLAGGQETQYF	TGCGCCAGCAGCCTGGGACTAGCGGGGGGGCAAGAGACCCAGTACTTC
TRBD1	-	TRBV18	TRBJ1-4	CASSPRSGGDEKLFF	TGTGCCAGCTCACCCCGTTCAGGGGGAGATGAAAAACTGTTTTTT
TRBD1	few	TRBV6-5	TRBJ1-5	CASRGGQKSNQPQHF	TGTGCCAGCAGGGGGGGACAGAAAAGCAATCAGCCCCAGCATTTT
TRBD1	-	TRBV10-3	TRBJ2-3	CAIRGQGTSTDTQYF	TGTGCCATCAGAGGACAGGGCACTAGCACAGATACGCAGTATTTT
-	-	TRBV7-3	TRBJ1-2	CASSPDGSDGYTF	TGTGCCAGCAGCCCTGACGGGTCGGATGGCTACACCTTC
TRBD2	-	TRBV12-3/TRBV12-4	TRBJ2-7	CASIGGSYEQYF	TGTGCCAGCATCGGGGGGTCCTACGAGCAGTACTTC
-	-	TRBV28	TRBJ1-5	CASSLLQGSQPQHF	TGTGCCAGCAGCTTGTTACAGGGTTCCCAGCCCCAGCATTTT
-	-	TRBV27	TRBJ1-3	CASSLQGGGNTIYF	TGTGCCAGCAGTTTACAGGGTGGAGGAAACACCATATATTTT
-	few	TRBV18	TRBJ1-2	CASSPPSLRGASGYGYTF	TGTGCCAGCTCACCACCTTCTTTGCGGGGGGCGTCTGGGTATGGCTACACCTTC
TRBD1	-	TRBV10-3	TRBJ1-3	CAISQQGFGNTIYF	TGTGCCATCAGTCAACAGGGGTTTGGAAACACCATATATTTT
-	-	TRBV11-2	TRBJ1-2	CASSWAGGADYGYTF	TGTGCCAGCAGCTGGGCAGGCGGGGCTGACTATGGCTACACCTTC
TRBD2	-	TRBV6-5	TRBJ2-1	CAQRAGGELFF	TGTGCCCAACGCGCGGGGGGGGAGTTATTCTTC
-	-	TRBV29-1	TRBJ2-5	CSVDRDQETQYF	TGCAGCGTTGACAGGGATCAAGAGACCCAGTACTTC
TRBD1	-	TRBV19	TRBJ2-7	CASSAGTGLYEQYF	TGTGCCAGTAGTGCCGGGACAGGTCTCTACGAGCAGTACTTC
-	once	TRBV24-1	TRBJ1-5	CATSDSCF	TGTGCCACCAGTGACTCCTGTTTT
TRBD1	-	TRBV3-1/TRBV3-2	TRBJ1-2	CASSPRDRGALNYGYTF	TGTGCCAGCAGCCCCCGGGACAGGGGCGCCCTTAACTATGGCTACACCTTC
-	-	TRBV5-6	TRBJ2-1	CASSLETGENNEQFF	TGTGCCAGCAGCCTTGAAACGGGGGAAAACAATGAGCAGTTCTTC